The clone carrying this T cell receptor beta chain appeared a few times. These data are taken from a study of human T cells and chemical hapten exposure. As for time point: patch test 2, 6 weeks after DPC sensitization. Treatment in this sample: therapeutic diphenylcyclopropenone sensitization with weekly scalp DPC. The germline gives CDR1 MNHEY, CDR2 SVGAGI. V lost 11 bases, J lost 9 bases, and 17 bases lay in between. The CDR3 has 12 amino acids. Each CDR3 protein is one row after TCRdb ran MiXCR on the RACE reads. Of approximately 87,000 distinct CDR3 sequences listed, around 10% are singletons. This TCR came from a woman in her forties with alopecia areata. Some clones in this sample may be carry-over from other donors' samples. The material was whole blood, obtained in connection with sensitization to the hapten diphenylcyclopropenone (DPC). The chain joins TRBV6-5 to TRBJ2-4; tentatively, D is TRBD2 (5 bases). CDR3 DNA: TGTGCCTCGCGAGGGTATGATGGCATTCAGTACTTC. Protein product: CASRGYDGIQYF.